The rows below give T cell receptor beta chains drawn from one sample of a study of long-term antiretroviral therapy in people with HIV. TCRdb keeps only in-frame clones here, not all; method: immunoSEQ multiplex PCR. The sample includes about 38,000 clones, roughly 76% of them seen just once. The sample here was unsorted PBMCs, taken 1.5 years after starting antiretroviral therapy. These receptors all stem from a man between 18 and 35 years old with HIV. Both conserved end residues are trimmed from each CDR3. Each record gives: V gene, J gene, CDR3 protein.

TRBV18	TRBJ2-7	ASSLSGPPQRNEQY
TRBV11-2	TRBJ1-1	ASSLVQGVEAF
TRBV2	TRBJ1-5	ASSEVGQAHQPQH
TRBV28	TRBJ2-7	ASSPIPYEQY
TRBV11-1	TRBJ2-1	ASSLTPRDEQF
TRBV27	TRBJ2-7	ASSWGQGSYEQY
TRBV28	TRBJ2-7	ASSSDLGWDKAVYEQY
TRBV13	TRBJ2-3	ASSLADLVRTDTQY
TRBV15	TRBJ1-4	ATSRDKDRRNEKLF
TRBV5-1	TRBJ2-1	ASSDISGSYEQF
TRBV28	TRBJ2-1	ASSTRRGGAWGEQF
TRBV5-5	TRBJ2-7	ASSPGTGALEQY
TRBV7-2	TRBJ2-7	ASSSYTDQAEQY
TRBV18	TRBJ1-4	ASSPRGALVANEKLF
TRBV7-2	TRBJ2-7	ASSSSSYEQY
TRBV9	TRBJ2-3	ASSVVWGGGTDTQY
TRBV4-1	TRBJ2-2	ASSQDRASGRRNGELF
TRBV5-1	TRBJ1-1	ASSLASTGEAF